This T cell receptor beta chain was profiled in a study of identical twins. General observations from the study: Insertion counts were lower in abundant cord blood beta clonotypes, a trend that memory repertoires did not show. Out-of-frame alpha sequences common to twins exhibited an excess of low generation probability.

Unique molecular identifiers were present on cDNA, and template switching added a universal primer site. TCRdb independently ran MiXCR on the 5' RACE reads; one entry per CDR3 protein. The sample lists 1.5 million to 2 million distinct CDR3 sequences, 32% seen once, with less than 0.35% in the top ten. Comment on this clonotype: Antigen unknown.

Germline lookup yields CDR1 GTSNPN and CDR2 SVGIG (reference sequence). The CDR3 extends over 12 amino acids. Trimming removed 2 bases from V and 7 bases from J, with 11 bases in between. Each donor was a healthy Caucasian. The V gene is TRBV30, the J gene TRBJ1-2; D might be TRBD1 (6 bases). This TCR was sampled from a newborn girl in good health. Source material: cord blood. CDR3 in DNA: TGTGCCTGGAGTCGCGACAGGAGTGGCTACACCTTC. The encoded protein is CAWSRDRSGYTF.